The present TCR beta chain was sequenced within a study of T cell repertoires in cytomegalovirus infection. This clonotype has just a few counts. Its antigen is unidentified. In TCRdb, the reads were re-called with MiXCR into one record per CDR3 protein. The data show 380,000 or so distinct CDR3 sequences, nearly 35% seen once. Notes on the study in general: What dominated the ex vivo response were HLA-C-restricted CMV-specific TCR beta clonotypes.

Germline V gene data show CDR1 as SGHAT and CDR2 as FQNNGV. The CDR3 extends over 16 amino acids. Losses at the gene ends were 5 bases for V and 1 base for J; bases not matched to a gene: 10. The sample here was cultured PBMCs, taken from culture after CMV antigen stimulation. This clonotype was sampled from a human donor in good health (CMV status not recorded). Some clones in this sample may be carry-over from other donors' samples. The chain is built from TRBV11-2 and TRBJ2-7; 8 nucleotides align to TRBD2. The CDR3 bases are TGTGCCAGCAGCCGCCAACTAGCGGTTAGTTCCTACGAGCAGTACTTC. It yields the protein CASSRQLAVSSYEQYF.